A single T cell receptor (beta chain) is shown here with its context. The target antigen is unknown. The data belong to a study of T cells in Graves' hyperthyroidism and ophthalmopathy. CDR1 is SEHNR and CDR2 is FQNEAQ in the germline V gene (reference sequence). CDR3 length: 16 residues. V was pared by 5 bases and J by 5 bases, with 22 bases between. Study findings and constraints: Blood also contained most expanded thyroid clonotypes above 0.001.

From RNA transcripts, TCR beta CDR3 regions were amplified. The HTBI set primed first-round TCR CDR3 RT-PCR. TCRdb recomputed calls from the multiplex PCR reads with MiXCR, one row per CDR3 protein. The sample holds roughly 500,000 distinct CDR3 sequences, approximately 48% seen once. Source material: peripheral blood or thyroid tissue (not recorded which). The source of this sequence is an adult woman with Graves' disease, either hyperthyroidism or ophthalmopathy (not recorded which). The chain combines TRBV7-9 with TRBJ2-7, with D maybe TRBD1 (5 bases). CDR3 bases: TGTGCCAGCAGCCCGACCGTGACCTCTGGGGCCAACGAGCAGTACTTC. It yields the protein CASSPTVTSGANEQYF.